These 2 T cell receptor beta chains were sequenced from one sample in a study of technical replicates of blood from several donors. Clones were sequenced by immunoSEQ multiplex PCR, and TCRdb holds only the in-frame ones, with some missing. The repertoire has roughly 80,000 clones, roughly 93% of them found once; the top ten carry less than 0.3%. The sample taken for sequencing was T cells isolated from PBMCs. The receptors stem from a human donor in good health.

This chain uses TRBV7-9 with TRBJ2-3; 10 bases fit TRBD2. Per the germline V gene, CDR1 is SEHNR and CDR2 is FQNEAQ (reference sequence). The length of the CDR3 is 17 residues. V shed 2 bases, J shed 4 bases, and the junction held 9 bases outside the gene matches. CDR3 bases: TGTGCCAGCAGCTTACTAGCGGGGGTATTGCCGGCAGATACGCAGTATTTT. The encoded protein is CASSLLAGVLPADTQYF.

This rearrangement joins TRBV5-1 to TRBJ1-6; D possibly corresponds to TRBD1 (5 bases). V shed 1 base and J shed 10 bases, with 18 bases lying between them. CDR1 and CDR2 (germline): SGHRS, YFSETQ. The CDR3 is 16 amino acids. CDR3 residues: CASSLSYDSNGSPLHF. In DNA, the CDR3 is TGCGCCAGCAGCTTGTCTTACGACAGTAACGGCTCACCCCTCCACTTT.